The rows below give T cell receptor beta chains drawn from one sample of a study of T cell repertoires in cytomegalovirus infection. MiXCR, applied by TCRdb to the reads, yields one record per CDR3 protein. The repertoire has approximately 910,000 distinct CDR3 sequences, approximately 31% of them found once; the top ten carry roughly 13%. The antigens these receptors bind are not known. The sequenced sample was cultured CD8+ T cells from PBMCs, obtained from culture after CMV antigen stimulation. The receptors were sampled from a human donor in good health (CMV status not recorded). Some clones in this sample may be carry-over from other donors' samples. CDR3s include the opening cysteine and the closing phenylalanine or tryptophan. D genes are given only for firm matches. A row's size may be missing; if present it is once, few, many or a size class.

-	TRBV27	TRBJ2-1	-	TGTGCCAGCAGTCCAGGGGTTGGCAATGAGCAGTTCTTC	CASSPGVGNEQFF
TRBD1	TRBV20-1	TRBJ1-4	-	TGCAGTGCTAGGGCACCGGGACAGGGGGATGAAAAACTGTTTTTT	CSARAPGQGDEKLFF
-	TRBV7-8	TRBJ2-3	many	TGTGCCAGCAGCCCTTGGACGAGTTCCACAACAGATACGCAGTATTTT	CASSPWTSSTTDTQYF
-	TRBV11-2	TRBJ2-7	-	TGTGCCAGCAAAGGGTTGGGGTTCTACGAGCAGTACTTC	CASKGLGFYEQYF
-	TRBV7-7	TRBJ2-5	few	TGTGCTAGCAGGTTGATAGACGGAGAGACCCAGTACTTC	CASRLIDGETQYF
-	TRBV7-8	TRBJ1-5	-	TGTGCCAGCAGCGTCCTCAGGGGAGAGAATAGCAATCAGCCCCAGCATTTT	CASSVLRGENSNQPQHF
TRBD1	TRBV25-1	TRBJ1-2	-	TGTGCCAGCAGTGAAAGTGTGACAGGGGATGGCTACACCTTC	CASSESVTGDGYTF
-	TRBV2	TRBJ2-3	-	TGTGCCAGCAGTGAGGGGCAGGGGTTGACAGATACGCAGTATTTT	CASSEGQGLTDTQYF
-	TRBV28	TRBJ2-5	few	TGTGCCAGCCATGCGGGGATCCAAGAGACCCAGTACTTC	CASHAGIQETQYF
TRBD1	TRBV27	TRBJ1-2	-	TGTGCCAGCAGTCCCCAGGGGGCTGTCTATGGCTACACCTTC	CASSPQGAVYGYTF
-	TRBV19	TRBJ2-7	-	TGTGCCAGTAGTAGTCAAGGCCCCGAGCAGTACTTC	CASSSQGPEQYF
TRBD1	TRBV5-5	TRBJ2-1	few	TGTGCCAGCAGCTTCCCCGGACAGGGGGCGTATGAGCAGTTCTTC	CASSFPGQGAYEQFF
-	TRBV12-3/TRBV12-4	TRBJ1-6	few	TGTGCCAGCAGTTTCTTGGTACAGGGTCCCCTCCACTTT	CASSFLVQGPLHF
TRBD1	TRBV12-3/TRBV12-4	TRBJ1-1	few	TGTGCCAGCACTAACAGGGGGCAAACTGAAGCTTTCTTT	CASTNRGQTEAFF
-	TRBV27	TRBJ1-3	many	TGTGCCAGCAGTTTGGGCCGGGCTGGAAACACCATATATTTT	CASSLGRAGNTIYF
-	TRBV12-3/TRBV12-4	TRBJ2-7	-	TGTGCCAGCAGTTCTCCCCGTATTACTGGGGGCGAGCAGTACTTC	CASSSPRITGGEQYF
TRBD1	TRBV4-3	TRBJ2-1	-	TGCGCCAGCAGCCATTGGACAGGGGGCATTGAGCAGTTCTTC	CASSHWTGGIEQFF
-	TRBV28	TRBJ2-1	-	TGTGCCAGCAAACCAGGCAGCTCCTACAATGAGCAGTTCTTC	CASKPGSSYNEQFF
TRBD1	TRBV2	TRBJ2-1	-	TGTGCCAGCAGTGACGAAAACTTGCAGGGGGTCAATGAGCAGTTCTTC	CASSDENLQGVNEQFF
-	TRBV7-9	TRBJ1-4	-	TGTGCCAGCAGCCCAAGGACAGCGGTTAATGAAAAACTGTTTTTT	CASSPRTAVNEKLFF
-	TRBV27	TRBJ1-6	-	TGTGCCAGCAGATCCTGGGGGAATTCACCCCTCCACTTT	CASRSWGNSPLHF
-	TRBV4-1	TRBJ1-3	-	TGCGCCAGCAGCCCGGTCGCAGGGGGAAACACCATATATTTT	CASSPVAGGNTIYF
-	TRBV7-2	TRBJ2-1	few	TGTGCCAGCAGCTTATTACCGGCGGACAACCTCGACAATGAGCAGTTCTTC	CASSLLPADNLDNEQFF
-	TRBV6-5	TRBJ2-2	few	TGTGCCACCTACGATGATCGGGAGCTGTTTTTT	CATYDDRELFF
TRBD1	TRBV6-1	TRBJ2-2	many	TGTGCCAGCAGGAAATACTCGGGACAGGGGGCATCCGGGGAGCTGTTTTTT	CASRKYSGQGASGELFF
-	TRBV13	TRBJ2-7	-	TGTGCCAGCAGCTTAGGAATAGGGGCTTTCTACGAGCAGTACTTC	CASSLGIGAFYEQYF
-	TRBV12-3/TRBV12-4	TRBJ1-1	-	TGTGCCAGCGGCCTGACAGATCGCACTGAAGCTTTCTTT	CASGLTDRTEAFF
TRBD1	TRBV10-2	TRBJ2-7	-	TGCGCCAGCTCCAAAAGCTGGGACAGGCTCACCTACGAGCAGTACTTC	CASSKSWDRLTYEQYF
-	TRBV7-9	TRBJ1-1	-	TGTGCCAGCAGCTTATATTTTACAGGACTGAACACTGAAGCTTTCTTT	CASSLYFTGLNTEAFF
-	TRBV7-9	TRBJ1-2	few	TGTGCCAGCAGCCCATCAGGCTACACCTTC	CASSPSGYTF
-	TRBV19	TRBJ2-2	-	TGTGCCAGTAGCCCTGACTTGAACACCGGGGAGCTGTTTTTT	CASSPDLNTGELFF
-	TRBV4-1	TRBJ1-1	-	TGCGCCAGCAGCCGGATAGGGAACACTGAAGCTTTCTTT	CASSRIGNTEAFF
TRBD1	TRBV12-3/TRBV12-4	TRBJ1-1	-	TGTGCCAGCAGAGGGGACAGCCCCGAAGGAGCTTTCTTT	CASRGDSPEGAFF
-	TRBV9	TRBJ1-5	few	TGTGCCAGCAGCGTAGGACCCGGAGGAAATCAGCCCCAGCATTTT	CASSVGPGGNQPQHF
TRBD1	TRBV12-3/TRBV12-4	TRBJ1-1	once	TGTGCCAGCAGTCCCCGGGACAGGGAAGGAGCTGAAGCTTTCTTT	CASSPRDREGAEAFF
TRBD1	TRBV7-8	TRBJ1-5	-	TGTGCCAGCAGCTCGGAAGGGACAGGCTACAATCAGCCCCAGCATTTT	CASSSEGTGYNQPQHF
TRBD2	TRBV10-2	TRBJ2-2	-	TGCGCCAGCAGTGTGGGGGGGTGGGACGCGAACACCGGGGAGCTGTTTTTT	CASSVGGWDANTGELFF
-	TRBV12-3/TRBV12-4	TRBJ1-3	-	TGTGCCACGCGACGGCTACTCTCTGGAAACACCATATATTTT	CATRRLLSGNTIYF
-	TRBV11-3	TRBJ2-1	-	TGTGCCAGCAGCTTAATCCCCTGGTCCCACCGCTACAATGAGCAGTTCTTC	CASSLIPWSHRYNEQFF
-	TRBV12-3/TRBV12-4	TRBJ1-1	-	TGTGCCATGGCCAGGGGGAACACTGAAGCTTTCTTT	CAMARGNTEAFF
-	TRBV7-6	TRBJ1-1	few	TGTGCCAGCAGCTTAGAGTCAGGGTGGAAGAACACTGAAGCTTTCTTT	CASSLESGWKNTEAFF
TRBD1	TRBV12-3/TRBV12-4	TRBJ1-1	-	TGTGCCAGCAGTTTCCTCTTTGAAGGACAGGGAGGGGACACTGAAGCTTTCTTT	CASSFLFEGQGGDTEAFF
TRBD1	TRBV11-1	TRBJ1-2	-	TGTGCCAGCAGGGGACAGGTCGATGGATATGGCTACACCTTC	CASRGQVDGYGYTF
TRBD2	TRBV4-2	TRBJ2-3	-	TGTGCCAGCAGCCCTTGGGGGACTAAAACAGATACGCAGTATTTT	CASSPWGTKTDTQYF
-	TRBV7-9	TRBJ2-7	few	TGTGCCAGCAGCTTAGTCGGGACGGACACCTACGAGCAGTACTTC	CASSLVGTDTYEQYF
-	TRBV6-6	TRBJ1-4	many	TGTGCCAGCAGTTACGGACAGAGAGGTGAAAAACTGTTTTTT	CASSYGQRGEKLFF
-	TRBV11-1	TRBJ2-3	-	TGTGCCAGCAGCTTTACGAACGAAGATACGCAGTATTTT	CASSFTNEDTQYF
-	TRBV27	TRBJ1-6	-	TGTGCCAGCCGGAGGGGATATTCACCCCTCCACTTT	CASRRGYSPLHF
-	TRBV27	TRBJ2-2	few	TGTGCCAGCAGTTTACTGGACTTAACGAACACCGGGGAGCTGTTTTTT	CASSLLDLTNTGELFF
TRBD2	TRBV27	TRBJ2-2	-	TGTGCCAGCAGCCTAAACGGGGGGGCCACCGGGGAGCTGTTTTTT	CASSLNGGATGELFF